These 6 T cell receptor beta chains were all obtained from the same sample, sequenced in a study of vaccination effects on CD4 cells after COVID-19. Their antigen targets remain unknown. Some clones are missing from TCRdb's copy, which holds only in-frame ones; the method was immunoSEQ multiplex PCR. The sample holds roughly 20,000 clones, about 63% seen once. Before any sequencing was done, the ViraFEST assay used viral peptide pools to expand antigen-specific CD4+ T cells. Culture lasted around eleven days before CD4+ T cell isolation. Each vaccine recipient was nucleocapsid antibody negative and had no prior SARS-CoV-2 infection. This material consisted of CD4+ T cells from PBMCs cultured with HCoV-NL63 spike peptides, taken before COVID-19 vaccination. These receptors were taken from a human donor who received a COVID-19 vaccine.

The chain couples TRBV14 to TRBJ2-5; perhaps TRBD1 as D (5 bases). Germline CDR1 reads SGHDN; CDR2 reads FVKESK. This CDR3 has 14 amino acids. Trimming removed 4 bases at V and 8 bases at J, with 17 bases between. The chain's CDR3 is CASSLERTTGTQYF. CDR3 DNA sequence: TGTGCCAGCAGCCTAGAGCGTACTACAGGTACCCAGTACTTC.

The chain combines TRBV18 with TRBJ1-4; D is perhaps TRBD1 (5 bases). V gave up 6 bases and J gave up 6 bases, with 11 bases separating them. Germline V lookup: CDR1 KGHSH, CDR2 LQKENI. The CDR3 length is 13 residues. The CDR3 sequence is CASSDSLDEKLFF. DNA of the CDR3: TGTGCCAGCTCCGACAGTCTGGATGAAAAACTGTTTTTT.

The chain combines TRBV20-1 with TRBJ1-2; D is unclear. The CDR3 consists of 11 residues. From germline, CDR1 is DFQATT and CDR2 SNEGSKA (reference sequence). The CDR3: CGAPVNYGYTF. The DNA for the CDR3 is TGCGGAGCCCCAGTTAACTATGGCTACACCTTC.

The gene calls are TRBV2 and TRBJ1-2; D unclear. The CDR3 loop spans 13 amino acids. V lost 5 bases, J lost 5 bases, and 12 bases lay in between. The germline CDR1 and CDR2 sequences are SNHLY and FYNNEI. CDR3 in DNA: TGTGCCAGCAGTACTAGGGATCTATATGGCTACACCTTC. Protein: CASSTRDLYGYTF.

This chain links TRBV11-3 with TRBJ2-1, with D possibly called TRBD1 or TRBD2 (6 bases each). Germline CDR1 and CDR2: SGHNT and YENEEA. This CDR3 has 14 residues. Trimming removed 8 bases from V and 7 bases from J, with 18 bases in between. As DNA, the CDR3 is TGTGCCAGCTCGTTCGGGGGCATGGTTAATGAGCAGTTCTTC. Translating it yields CASSFGGMVNEQFF.

This chain uses TRBV13 with TRBJ1-6; tentative D call: TRBD1 (5 bases). Trimming took off 0 bases at V and 11 bases at J, with 11 bases between the two ends. This CDR3 has 14 amino acids. Germline V gene lookup returns CDR1 PRHDT and CDR2 FYEKMQ (reference sequence). CDR3: CASSLGFGGTPLHF. The CDR3, as DNA: TGTGCCAGCAGCTTAGGTTTCGGGGGAACACCCCTCCACTTT.